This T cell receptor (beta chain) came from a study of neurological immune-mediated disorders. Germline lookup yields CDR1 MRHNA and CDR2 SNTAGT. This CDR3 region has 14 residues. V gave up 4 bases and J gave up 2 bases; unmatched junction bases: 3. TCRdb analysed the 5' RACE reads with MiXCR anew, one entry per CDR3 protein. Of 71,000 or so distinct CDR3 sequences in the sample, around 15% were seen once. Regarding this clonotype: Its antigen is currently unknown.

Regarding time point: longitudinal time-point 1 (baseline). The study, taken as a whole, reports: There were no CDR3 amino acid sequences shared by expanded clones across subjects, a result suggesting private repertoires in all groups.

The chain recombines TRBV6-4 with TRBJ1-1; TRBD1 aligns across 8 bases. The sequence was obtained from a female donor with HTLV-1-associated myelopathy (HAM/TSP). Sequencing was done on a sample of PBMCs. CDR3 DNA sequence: TGTGCCAGCAGTGCGACAGGGGAAAACACTGAAGCTTTCTTT. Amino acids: CASSATGENTEAFF.